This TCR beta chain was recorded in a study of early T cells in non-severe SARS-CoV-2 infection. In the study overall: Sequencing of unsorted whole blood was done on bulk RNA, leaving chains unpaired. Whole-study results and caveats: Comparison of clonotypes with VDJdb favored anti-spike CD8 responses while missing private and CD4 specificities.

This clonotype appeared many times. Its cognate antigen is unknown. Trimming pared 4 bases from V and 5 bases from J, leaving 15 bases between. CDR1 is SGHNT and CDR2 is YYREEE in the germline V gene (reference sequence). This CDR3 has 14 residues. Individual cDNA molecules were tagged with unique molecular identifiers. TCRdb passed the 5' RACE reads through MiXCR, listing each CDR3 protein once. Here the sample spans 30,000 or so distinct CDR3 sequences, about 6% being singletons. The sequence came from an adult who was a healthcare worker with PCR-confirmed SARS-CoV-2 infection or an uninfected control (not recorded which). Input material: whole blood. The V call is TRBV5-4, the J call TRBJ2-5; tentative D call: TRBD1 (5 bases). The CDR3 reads CASSPQGAVETQYF. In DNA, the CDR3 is TGTGCCAGCAGCCCTCAAGGGGCTGTGGAGACCCAGTACTTC.